This entry lists 31 T cell receptor beta chains sequenced from one sample in a study of regulatory dendritic cells for organ transplantation. Clones were sequenced by immunoSEQ multiplex PCR, and TCRdb holds only the in-frame ones, with some missing. Of some 11,000 clones listed, around two thirds were seen once; the top ten hold about 0.63%. Sorted T cells were CFSE-labeled and cultured roughly five days with allogeneic regulatory or mature dendritic cells at 1:10. Their antigen targets remain unknown. The sequencing input was naive CD4+ T cells from blood cultured with regulatory dendritic cells. Stated subset: CD45RA+ naive T cells. These receptors were collected from a human donor in good health.

The V gene is TRBV9, the J gene TRBJ1-1, with 8 bases aligning to TRBD1. Trimming took 3 bases from V and 5 from J; bases not matched to a gene: 9. Germline V lookup: CDR1 SGDLS, CDR2 YYNGEE. The CDR3 runs to 15 residues. The CDR3: CASSGPGGGDTEAFF. Here the CDR3 DNA reads TGTGCCAGCAGCGGACCAGGGGGCGGGGATACTGAAGCTTTCTTT.

This chain uses TRBV5-5 with TRBJ2-7; D gene unclear. This CDR3 spans 17 amino acids. CDR1 and CDR2 from the germline V gene are SGHKS and YYEKEE (reference sequence). With 0 bases removed from V and 2 bases from J, the gap between germline ends came to 18 bases. CDR3 sequence reads: CASSLATGSNIPYEQYF. The CDR3, as DNA: TGTGCCAGCAGCTTGGCAACCGGGTCTAACATTCCCTACGAGCAGTACTTC.

This clone has just a few counts. The chain joins TRBV7-2 to TRBJ2-4; D is unresolved. The V end lost 5 bases, the J end lost 4 bases, and 9 bases lay between the germline ends. Per the germline V gene, CDR1 is SGHTA and CDR2 is FQGNSA. CDR3 size: 13 residues. The CDR3 coding sequence is TGTGCCAGCAGCCGAGAACAGAAAAACATTCAGTACTTC. Translated, it gives CASSREQKNIQYF.

The chain has TRBV18 and TRBJ2-5; 7 positions match TRBD2. Germline assignment: CDR1 KGHSH and CDR2 LQKENI. The V and J ends lost 2 bases and 3 bases, in that order; junction bases with no gene match: 0. This CDR3 comprises 13 residues. CDR3 in amino acids: CASSPAGEETQYF. Here the CDR3 DNA reads TGTGCCAGCTCACCAGCGGGGGAAGAGACCCAGTACTTC.

This clone was counted only a few times. The chain employs TRBV9 and TRBJ2-5, with 12 bases identical to TRBD2. The trim removed 0 bases at V and 4 bases at J, leaving 10 bases unmatched. The germline gives CDR1 SGDLS, CDR2 YYNGEE. CDR3 length: 18 residues. CDR3 residues: CASSVGASGGVLRETQYF. CDR3 in DNA: TGTGCCAGCAGCGTAGGGGCTAGCGGGGGGGTGCTGCGAGAGACCCAGTACTTC.

This CDR3 reads CASSVGTARELFF. The CDR3 region has the DNA TGTGCCAGCAGCGTTGGCACCGCAAGGGAGCTGTTTTTT. V and J are TRBV7-2 and TRBJ2-2; D not certain. This CDR3 is 13 amino acids long. With 5 bases removed from V and 9 bases from J, the gap between germline ends came to 13 bases. In germline, CDR1 is SGHTA, CDR2 FQGNSA.

V gene TRBV6-6 combines with J gene TRBJ2-5; TRBD2 is a possible D gene (6 bases). The germline V and J ends were trimmed by 2 bases and 0 bases, with 7 bases remaining between them. Germline lookup yields CDR1 MNHNY and CDR2 SVGAGI (reference sequence). The CDR3 has 14 amino acids. CDR3 amino acids: CASSYGDYQETQYF. CDR3 nucleotide sequence: TGTGCCAGCAGTTACGGGGACTACCAAGAGACCCAGTACTTC.

This clone was observed once. The chain employs TRBV6-6 and TRBJ1-6, with D possibly being TRBD1 (5 bases). Germline-derived CDR1 and CDR2 are MNHNY and SVGAGI (reference sequence). V shed 6 bases and J shed 9 bases, with 9 bases lying between them. CDR3 size: 12 residues. The DNA for the CDR3 is TGTGCCAGCAGAGCGGGGGGTTCACCCCTCCACTTT. This sequence encodes CASRAGGSPLHF.

The rearrangement joins TRBV6-1 to TRBJ2-5; D may be TRBD1 (5 bases). V dropped 3 bases and J dropped 5 bases, with 10 bases sitting between them. The V gene's germline CDR1 is MNHNS and CDR2 SASEGT. This CDR3 is built from 13 residues. The DNA for the CDR3 is TGTGCCAGCAGTGAGTCAGGGCAGGAGACCCAGTACTTC. Amino acids: CASSESGQETQYF.

The chain couples TRBV6-5 to TRBJ2-5, with 10 bases identical to TRBD1. This CDR3 has 15 amino acids. CDR1 MNHEY and CDR2 SVGAGI come from the germline V gene. With V trimmed by 7 bases and J by 5 bases, 10 bases remained unmatched. CDR3: CASKPGQGIGETQYF. The CDR3 nucleotides are TGTGCCAGCAAACCGGGACAGGGGATTGGGGAGACCCAGTACTTC.

The chain links TRBV6-5 to TRBJ1-2; 9 bases fit TRBD1. In germline, CDR1 is MNHEY, CDR2 SVGAGI. The CDR3 runs 15 residues. V lost 2 bases and J lost 7; bases outside the gene matches: 8. For the CDR3, the DNA is TGTGCCAGCAGTTACACAGGGGGCGAGGGTCGTGGCTACACCTTC. The encoded protein is CASSYTGGEGRGYTF.

This rearrangement joins TRBV18 to TRBJ2-1; D may be TRBD1 (5 bases). Germline CDR1 is KGHSH and CDR2 is LQKENI. The CDR3 length is 14 residues. V was cut by 4 bases and J by 4 bases, with 11 bases left in between. CDR3 sequence: CASSQMTEYNEQFF. CDR3 DNA sequence: TGTGCCAGCTCACAAATGACAGAATACAATGAGCAGTTCTTC. Based on the CDR3 plus reference TRBV18 and TRBJ2-1, the full variable domain is NAGVMQNPRHLVRRRGQEARLRCSPMKGHSHVYWYRQLPEEGLKFMVYLQKENIIDESGMPKERFSAEFPKEGPSILRIQQVVRGDSAAYFCASSQMTEYNEQFFGPGTRLTVL.

The CDR3: CASRTGQGRFSNQPQHF. CDR3 in DNA: TGTGCCAGCAGAACGGGACAGGGACGCTTCAGCAATCAGCCCCAGCATTTT. V and J are TRBV27 and TRBJ1-5, with 9 nucleotides matching TRBD1. The CDR3 length is 17 residues. Germline V gene lookup returns CDR1 MNHEY and CDR2 SMNVEV (reference sequence). The J segment lost 1 base and the V segment lost 6 bases, leaving 10 bases of the junction unmatched.

V usage is TRBV4-3 and J usage is TRBJ1-5; no clear D gene. V was cut by 0 bases and J by 2 bases, with 14 bases left in between. The CDR3 extends over 17 amino acids. Germline CDR1 and CDR2: LGHNA and YSLEER. As DNA, the CDR3 is TGCGCCAGCAGCCAAGAGAGGCGGGGTAAGGGCAATCAGCCCCAGCATTTT. Translating it yields CASSQERRGKGNQPQHF.

This clone was recorded a few times. The rearrangement uses TRBV5-4 and TRBJ2-2; 7 nucleotides line up with TRBD1. The V gene end was trimmed by 5 bases and the J gene end by 3 bases; junction bases not matched to a gene: 10. Germline V gene data show CDR1 as SGHNT and CDR2 as YYREEE (reference sequence). This CDR3 has 16 residues. The CDR3 protein is CASSTDARGHTGELFF. In DNA, the CDR3 is TGTGCCAGCAGTACCGATGCTAGGGGGCACACCGGGGAGCTGTTTTTT.

This clone was found a few times. V gene TRBV18 combines with J gene TRBJ1-2; 7 positions match TRBD1. CDR1 KGHSH and CDR2 LQKENI come from the germline V gene. V was pared by 3 bases and J by 4 bases, with 14 bases of the junction left unmatched. The CDR3 has 17 amino acids. CDR3 DNA: TGTGCCAGCTCACCGCAGCAGGGGGGCCTTGAAAGCTATGGCTACACCTTC. Its translation: CASSPQQGGLESYGYTF.

The V and J genes are TRBV5-1 and TRBJ2-3, with D maybe TRBD2 (6 bases). This CDR3 is 16 amino acids long. CDR1 is SGHRS and CDR2 is YFSETQ in the germline V gene. V lost 2 bases and J lost 0, with 13 bases in between. The CDR3 loop is CASSFTKTSSTDTQYF. The CDR3 nucleotides read TGCGCCAGCAGCTTTACGAAGACTAGTAGCACAGATACGCAGTATTTT. The variable domain in full, with the rest retrieved from reference TRBV5-1 and TRBJ2-3, is KAGVTQTPRYLIKTRGQQVTLSCSPISGHRSVSWYQQTPGQGLQFLFEYFSETQRNKGNFPGRFSGRQFSNSRSEMNVSTLELGDSALYLCASSFTKTSSTDTQYFGPGTRLTVL.

The chain employs TRBV6-6 and TRBJ1-1; TRBD1 is a possible D gene (5 bases). CDR3 length: 15 amino acids. In germline, CDR1 is MNHNY, CDR2 SVGAGI (reference sequence). Between the trimmed V and J ends, which lost 5 bases and 4 bases, there was a span of 17 bases. The CDR3 sequence: CASSQLWGVGTEAFF. CDR3 in DNA: TGTGCCAGCAGTCAACTGTGGGGGGTGGGCACTGAAGCTTTCTTT.

This clone was observed a few times. This chain links TRBV6-5 with TRBJ1-2; 9 bases are a match to TRBD1. Germline values: CDR1 MNHEY, CDR2 SVGAGI. The CDR3 runs to 13 residues. The V segment lost 6 bases and the J segment 14 bases; nucleotides outside the gene matches: 13. The CDR3 bases are TGTGCCAGCAGGTCCCCTACGGGACAGGGAGAGACCTTC. Translated: CASRSPTGQGETF.

There are a few counts of this clone. The chain couples TRBV5-1 to TRBJ2-5; D perhaps matches TRBD2 (6 bases). This CDR3 has 14 residues. V gave up 4 bases and J gave up 3 bases, with 13 bases separating them. Germline loops: CDR1 SGHRS, CDR2 YFSETQ. The CDR3 spells CASSPAGRKETQYF. The CDR3 coding sequence is TGCGCCAGCAGCCCCGCGGGGAGAAAAGAGACCCAGTACTTC.

The chain recombines TRBV7-2 with TRBJ2-7; TRBD1 matches at 7 bases. This CDR3 spans 15 amino acids. V lost 0 bases, J lost 0 bases, and 2 bases stayed unmatched. From germline, CDR1 is SGHTA and CDR2 FQGNSA. CDR3 in amino acids: CASSLAGGLSYEQYF. The CDR3 nucleotides read TGTGCCAGCAGCTTAGCAGGGGGCCTCTCCTACGAGCAGTACTTC. Complete variable domain (other parts from reference TRBV7-2 and TRBJ2-7): GAGVSQSPSNKVTEKGKDVELRCDPISGHTALYWYRQSLGQGLEFLIYFQGNSAPDKSGLPSDRFSAERTGGSVSTLTIQRTQQEDSAVYLCASSLAGGLSYEQYFGPGTRLTVT.

The rearrangement links TRBV5-6 to TRBJ2-3, with a possible D match to TRBD2 (5 bases). The CDR3 is 14 residues long. The germline gives CDR1 SGHDT, CDR2 YYEEEE. Deletions cut 2 bases from V and 2 bases from J, with 9 bases between. The CDR3 region has the DNA TGTGCCAGCAGCTTCGGACTTGACACAGATACGCAGTATTTT. Its translation is CASSFGLDTDTQYF.

This chain links TRBV2 with TRBJ1-1; the match to TRBD1 covers 9 bases. Germline V gene lookup returns CDR1 SNHLY and CDR2 FYNNEI. With V trimmed by 7 bases and J by 4 bases, 4 bases remained unmatched. This CDR3 has 13 amino acids. The CDR3 coding sequence is TGTGCCAGCATGAAGACAGGGGGCACTGAAGCTTTCTTT. This translates into CASMKTGGTEAFF.

This CDR3 reads CASSPRLGLAGVGTYEQYF. CDR3 nucleotide sequence: TGTGCCAGCAGCCCGAGATTAGGACTAGCGGGGGTAGGGACCTACGAGCAGTACTTC. The chain carries TRBV9 and TRBJ2-7, with 13 nucleotides matching TRBD2. The CDR3 loop spans 19 amino acids. With 4 bases clipped from V and 2 bases from J, the junction kept 15 bases outside the gene matches. Germline loops: CDR1 SGDLS, CDR2 YYNGEE.

This chain joins TRBV18 and TRBJ2-7, with 8 positions matching TRBD1. This CDR3 comprises 16 residues. V shed 4 bases, J shed 0 bases, and the junction held 8 bases outside the gene matches. The germline CDR1 and CDR2 sequences are KGHSH and LQKENI. The CDR3 spells CASSQGTGGISYEQYF. CDR3 in DNA: TGTGCCAGCTCACAAGGGACAGGAGGGATCTCCTACGAGCAGTACTTC.

The rearrangement uses TRBV4-3 and TRBJ2-7; weak D call: TRBD2 (5 bases). The length of the CDR3 is 13 residues. CDR1 is LGHNA, CDR2 YSLEER, per germline. Trimming took off 2 bases at V and 6 bases at J, with 11 bases between the two ends. The CDR3 DNA reads as TGCGCCAGCAGCCAACTGAGCGGTTCCGAGCAGTACTTC. Encoded protein: CASSQLSGSEQYF.

V usage is TRBV5-5 and J usage is TRBJ2-3; the match to TRBD1 covers 10 bases. Germline CDR1 is SGHKS and CDR2 is YYEKEE (reference sequence). J lost 1 base, V lost 0 bases, and 5 bases had no gene match. This CDR3 is built from 17 residues. This CDR3 is CASSLGDRGSGTDTQYF. The DNA of the CDR3 is TGTGCCAGCAGCTTGGGGGACAGGGGAAGCGGCACAGATACGCAGTATTTT.

V and J are TRBV5-1 and TRBJ1-2; 11 bases line up with TRBD1. This CDR3 spans 15 amino acids. V shed 2 bases and J 7 bases; nucleotides not matched to a gene: 7. Germline V gives CDR1 SGHRS, CDR2 YFSETQ. The DNA for the CDR3 is TGCGCCAGCAGCTTAGGACAGGGGGCCCCTCCTGGCTACACCTTC. It is translated as CASSLGQGAPPGYTF.

This clone occurred a few times. The V gene is TRBV11-2, the J gene TRBJ1-5; a possible D gene is TRBD1 (6 bases). Germline V CDR1 and CDR2: SGHAT, FQNNGV. The CDR3 is 13 amino acids. V was shortened by 5 bases and J by 5 bases, with 10 bases between the two germline ends. The CDR3 is CASSLKGDQPQHF. CDR3 nucleotides: TGTGCCAGCAGCCTCAAGGGGGATCAGCCCCAGCATTTT.

The gene calls are TRBV7-2 and TRBJ2-7; 8 positions agree with TRBD1. V lost 5 bases to trimming and J lost 4 bases; unmatched junction nucleotides: 4. This CDR3 has 13 amino acids. From germline, CDR1 is SGHTA and CDR2 FQGNSA. CDR3 sequence: CASSQDREYEQYF. DNA for the CDR3: TGTGCCAGCAGCCAGGACAGGGAATACGAGCAGTACTTC.

The gene calls are TRBV5-1 and TRBJ2-1; 13 nucleotides agree with TRBD2. The CDR3 covers 19 residues. Germline trimming cut 9 bases from V and 3 bases from J; bases unmatched to any gene: 18. The germline CDR1 and CDR2 sequences are SGHRS and YFSETQ. CDR3 region: CANPKLGTSGEAFYNEQFF. Written as DNA, the CDR3 is TGCGCCAACCCAAAACTAGGGACTAGCGGGGAGGCGTTCTACAATGAGCAGTTCTTC.